This passage covers 22 T cell receptor beta chains from one sample sequenced in a study of blood T cell repertoires in COVID-19. The method was immunoSEQ multiplex PCR; TCRdb's version includes in-frame clones alone and lacks a portion of them. The data show more than 150,000 clones, around 80% seen once. What was sequenced was PBMCs or T cells enriched from blood (not recorded which). The receptor set was obtained from a woman aged 50 to 60 who had recovered from COVID-19.

The J gene is TRBJ1-5, the V gene TRBV15; weak D call: TRBD1 (5 bases). V lost 0 bases to trimming and J lost 4 bases, with 10 bases between them. The germline V gene has CDR1 LNHNV and CDR2 YYDKDF (reference sequence). This CDR3 contains 15 residues. The CDR3 DNA sequence: TGTGCCACCAGCAGAGATCAGGGCGCAAATCAGCCCCAGCATTTT. Translated, it gives CATSRDQGANQPQHF.

Only a few counts were recorded for this clone. CDR3 amino acids: CASSISGQGTTEAFF. The CDR3 DNA sequence: TGTGCCAGTAGTATATCGGGACAGGGTACCACTGAAGCTTTCTTT. The chain uses TRBV19 and TRBJ1-1, with 9 nucleotides matching TRBD1. CDR1 is LNHDA, CDR2 SQIVND, per germline (reference sequence). This CDR3 is 15 amino acids long. J lost 4 bases, V lost 2 bases, and 5 bases had no gene match.

V gene TRBV10-3 combines with J gene TRBJ2-3; 11 bases fit TRBD2. The CDR3 consists of 14 residues. The V and J ends lost 7 bases and 3 bases, in that order; junction bases with no gene match: 3. The germline V gene encodes CDR1 ENHRY and CDR2 SYGVKD. The CDR3 sequence is CAINLAGGTDTQYF. CDR3 coding DNA: TGTGCCATCAACCTAGCGGGAGGAACAGATACGCAGTATTTT.

The chain links TRBV27 to TRBJ2-3, with 7 nucleotides matching TRBD2. Germline V lookup: CDR1 MNHEY, CDR2 SMNVEV (reference sequence). The V gene end was trimmed by 4 bases and the J gene end by 5 bases; junction bases not matched to a gene: 3. This CDR3 has 13 residues. Here the CDR3 reads CASSWRERDTQYF. The CDR3 nucleotides are TGTGCCAGCAGTTGGCGGGAGAGAGATACGCAGTATTTT.

The J gene is TRBJ2-7, the V gene TRBV10-2, with 9 nucleotides matching TRBD2. Germline trimming cut 4 bases from V and 5 bases from J; bases unmatched to any gene: 12. This CDR3 comprises 16 residues. Germline V gene lookup returns CDR1 WSHSY and CDR2 SAAADI. Written as DNA, the CDR3 is TGCGCCAGCAGTGCTAACCCAGCGGGAGGTGTGGACGAGCAGTACTTC. Its protein product is CASSANPAGGVDEQYF.

This clone was detected a few times. V gene TRBV9 combines with J gene TRBJ2-5; possibly TRBD1 for D (5 bases). V was trimmed by 0 bases and J by 4 bases, leaving 10 bases between them. Germline V CDR1 and CDR2: SGDLS, YYNGEE. The CDR3 totals 14 residues. CDR3 bases: TGTGCCAGCAGCGTAGCAGGGCTGGGAGAGACCCAGTACTTC. Residues: CASSVAGLGETQYF.

This rearrangement joins TRBV29-1 to TRBJ2-1; 10 nucleotides line up with TRBD2. The length of the CDR3 is 13 residues. CDR1 SQVTM and CDR2 ANQGSEA come from the germline V gene. The V and J ends lost 8 bases and 5 bases, in that order; junction bases with no gene match: 6. The CDR3 region is CSLSGTSDNEQFF. DNA for the CDR3: TGCAGCCTATCAGGGACTAGCGACAATGAGCAGTTCTTC.

This chain joins TRBV5-1 and TRBJ2-2; D might be TRBD1 (5 bases). The V end lost 0 bases, the J end lost 0 bases, and 9 bases lay between the germline ends. CDR3 size: 16 residues. From germline, CDR1 is SGHRS and CDR2 YFSETQ. As DNA, the CDR3 is TGCGCCAGCAGCTTGGCTGACAGACCGAACACCGGGGAGCTGTTTTTT. It yields the protein CASSLADRPNTGELFF.

The chain employs TRBV6-6 and TRBJ2-7; D unclear. V dropped 0 bases and J dropped 4 bases, with 4 bases sitting between them. The CDR3 runs to 12 residues. CDR1 is MNHNY, CDR2 SVGAGI, per germline (reference sequence). DNA of the CDR3: TGTGCCAGCAGTTACTCGAGTTACGAGCAGTACTTC. Translated, it gives CASSYSSYEQYF.

The chain couples TRBV18 to TRBJ2-7; 9 positions match TRBD2. V trimming: 2 bases; J trimming: 2 bases; junction bases outside the gene matches: 7. CDR1 and CDR2 from the germline V gene are KGHSH and LQKENI. The length of the CDR3 is 16 residues. DNA for the CDR3: TGTGCCAGCTCACCATATGGTGCGGGAGGGACCTACGAGCAGTACTTC. The encoded protein is CASSPYGAGGTYEQYF. Full variable domain (rest looked up from reference TRBV18 and TRBJ2-7): NAGVMQNPRHLVRRRGQEARLRCSPMKGHSHVYWYRQLPEEGLKFMVYLQKENIIDESGMPKERFSAEFPKEGPSILRIQQVVRGDSAAYFCASSPYGAGGTYEQYFGPGTRLTVT.

The table lists this clone with a few counts. The chain recombines TRBV2 with TRBJ1-5, with a tentative D call TRBD1 (5 bases). Per germline, CDR1 SNHLY and CDR2 FYNNEI. The CDR3 is 15 residues long. Trimming removed 5 bases at V and 0 bases at J, with 11 bases between. For the CDR3, the DNA is TGTGCCAGCAGTTCTTCAGGGTATAGCAATCAGCCCCAGCATTTT. It specifies CASSSSGYSNQPQHF.

The rearrangement joins TRBV7-2 to TRBJ2-3, with D unresolved. Trimming left V 5 bases short and J 2 bases short, with 26 bases between. This CDR3 has 19 residues. Germline V lookup: CDR1 SGHTA, CDR2 FQGNSA. The CDR3 nucleotides read TGTGCCAGCAGCCCTACTTACTCGTCGAGTGGCGGCCCCACAGATACGCAGTATTTT. Translating it yields CASSPTYSSSGGPTDTQYF.

The CDR3 coding sequence is TGTGCCACCCCCTTGGATACGCAGTATTTT. Its translation: CATPLDTQYF. This sequence joins TRBV12-3 or TRBV12-4 and TRBJ2-3; D gene uncertain. Trimming took 10 bases from V and 6 from J, leaving 8 bases between them. This CDR3 spans 10 amino acids.

This sequence joins TRBV2 and TRBJ1-2, with D possibly being TRBD1 (5 bases). This CDR3 has 15 residues. Germline CDR1 and CDR2: SNHLY and FYNNEI. Trimming took off 4 bases at V and 1 base at J, with 13 bases between the two ends. The CDR3 sequence is CASSAGQGFNYGYTF. For the CDR3, the DNA is TGTGCCAGCAGTGCTGGGCAGGGCTTTAACTATGGCTACACCTTC. Full variable domain (outside the CDR3, taken from reference TRBV2 and TRBJ1-2): EPEVTQTPSHQVTQMGQEVILRCVPISNHLYFYWYRQILGQKVEFLVSFYNNEISEKSEIFDDQFSVERPDGSNFTLKIRSTKLEDSAMYFCASSAGQGFNYGYTFGSGTRLTVV.

This clone was seen only once. This chain links TRBV10-1 with TRBJ2-7; 7 nucleotides align to TRBD2. Trimming took 5 bases from V and 1 from J; bases not matched to a gene: 2. The length of the CDR3 is 13 residues. Per the germline V gene, CDR1 is WNHNN and CDR2 is SYGVQD (reference sequence). The CDR3 is CASSPSGSYEQYF. The CDR3 nucleotides read TGCGCCAGCAGTCCTAGCGGATCCTACGAGCAGTACTTC.

The V call is TRBV30, the J call TRBJ1-1; 7 nucleotides match TRBD1. Germline V gene data show CDR1 as GTSNPN and CDR2 as SVGIG (reference sequence). The junction had 4 bases not matched to a gene; V was cut back by 3 bases and J by 3 bases. CDR3 length: 13 amino acids. The CDR3: CAWSLTGDTEAFF. The CDR3 nucleotides are TGTGCCTGGAGCCTAACAGGGGACACTGAAGCTTTCTTT. The full variable domain, its missing parts supplied by reference TRBV30 and TRBJ1-1, is SQTIHQWPATLVQPVGSPLSLECTVEGTSNPNLYWYRQAAGRGLQLLFYSVGIGQISSEVPQNLSASRPQDRQFILSSKKLLLSDSGFYLCAWSLTGDTEAFFGQGTRLTVV.

The chain is built from TRBV7-6 and TRBJ1-4; 7 bases align to TRBD1. The CDR3 sequence is 15 residues long. The germline CDR1 and CDR2 sequences are SGHVS and FNYEAQ. V lost 4 bases to trimming and J lost 3 bases; unmatched junction nucleotides: 5. DNA for the CDR3: TGTGCCAGCAGCTCAAGGGACAGCCCTAATGAAAAACTGTTTTTT. Translation gives CASSSRDSPNEKLFF.

The V gene is TRBV28, the J gene TRBJ2-3; TRBD2 agrees at 7 bases. The CDR3 covers 16 residues. The J segment lost 0 bases and the V segment lost 0 bases, leaving 3 bases of the junction unmatched. In germline, CDR1 is MDHEN, CDR2 SYDVKM. This CDR3 is CASSLWEGGSTDTQYF. Written as DNA, the CDR3 is TGTGCCAGCAGTTTATGGGAGGGAGGGAGCACAGATACGCAGTATTTT.

This clone was observed once. V gene TRBV3-1 (or the pseudogene TRBV3-2) combines with J gene TRBJ1-1; the D gene is possibly TRBD1 (5 bases). Germline V gene sequence: CDR1 LGHDT, CDR2 YNNKEL (reference sequence). This CDR3 spans 13 amino acids. V dropped 1 base and J dropped 5 bases, with 8 bases sitting between them. CDR3 bases: TGTGCCAGCAGCCAAGTAGGGGATACTGAAGCTTTCTTT. Translated, it gives CASSQVGDTEAFF.

This clone is a singleton in its sample. The V and J genes are TRBV27 and TRBJ1-5; TRBD1 agrees at 7 bases. CDR1 and CDR2 from the germline V gene are MNHEY and SMNVEV (reference sequence). The CDR3 contains 14 residues. Trimming took 6 bases from V and 3 from J; bases not matched to a gene: 5. CDR3 protein: CASSATGLNQPQHF. The CDR3 bases are TGTGCCAGCAGCGCGACAGGGCTCAATCAGCCCCAGCATTTT.

The chain couples TRBV3-1 (or the pseudogene TRBV3-2) to TRBJ2-1; 14 nucleotides line up with TRBD2. Per the germline V gene, CDR1 is LGHDT and CDR2 is YNNKEL (reference sequence). The CDR3 is 17 amino acids. After removal of 4 bases from V and 7 bases from J, the junction contained 9 bases not matched to a gene. Here the CDR3 DNA reads TGTGCCAGCAGCCCTTTCTCCGGGACTAGCGGGAGAAATGAGCAGTTCTTC. Its protein is CASSPFSGTSGRNEQFF.

The CDR3 nucleotides are TGTGCCAGCAGCCGACCTGGTTCTTCGGGGGAAAAACTGTTTTTT. Translation gives CASSRPGSSGEKLFF. The chain employs TRBV7-9 and TRBJ1-4; D is undetermined. CDR1 is SEHNR, CDR2 FQNEAQ, per germline (reference sequence). Deletions cut 5 bases from V and 8 bases from J, with 18 bases between. This CDR3 contains 15 residues.